Listed below are T cell receptor beta chains from one sample, sequenced in a study of molecular identifiers for immune sequencing clone quantification. From the PCR reads, TCRdb called clonotypes with MiXCR, one entry per CDR3 protein. The data show about 98,000 distinct CDR3 sequences, about 35% seen once. The sample consisted of naive CD8+ T cells from blood, with Jurkat cell RNA spiked in. These receptors were obtained from a human donor in good health. Some libraries in this study had Jurkat cell RNA spiked in. Both conserved end residues are part of each CDR3. D genes are given only for firm matches. The size of a clone is reported for some rows only, either as once, few or many, or as a class for expanded clones.

TRBJ2-5 TRBV28 TRBD2 . TGTGCCAGCAGCAACCGGGGGGAAGAGACCCAGTACTTC CASSNRGEETQYF
TRBJ1-2 TRBV19 . few TGTGCCAGTAGTATAGAACCATATGGCTACACCTTC CASSIEPYGYTF
TRBJ1-4 TRBV18 . . TGTGCCAGCTCACCGGAGGGGGACGAAAAACTGTTTTTT CASSPEGDEKLFF
TRBJ2-7 TRBV5-6 TRBD2 . TGTGCCAGCAGCCCTACTAGCGGGAGTATCTACGAGCAGTACTTC CASSPTSGSIYEQYF
TRBJ2-7 TRBV10-3 . . TGTGCCATCAGGGCAGGGGCGGCAGTTTCCTACGAGCAGTACTTC CAIRAGAAVSYEQYF
TRBJ2-7 TRBV4-1 TRBD1 . TGCGCCAGCAGCCAAGATGGGACAGGTAACTACGAGCAGTACTTC CASSQDGTGNYEQYF
TRBJ2-2 TRBV24-1 . . TGTGCCACCAGTGATGGGGGACTCCAAGGGGCCGGGGAGCTGTTTTTT CATSDGGLQGAGELFF
TRBJ2-7 TRBV14 TRBD1 few TGTGCCAGCAGCCAAGCCGGGACAGGGTACGAGCAGTACTTC CASSQAGTGYEQYF
TRBJ2-7 TRBV2 . . TGTGCCAGCAGTGTTCCTATAGAAACAGGGCCACACGAGCAGTACTTC CASSVPIETGPHEQYF
TRBJ2-3 TRBV29-1 . . TGCAGCGTTGACGTTAGCAACACAGATACGCAGTATTTT CSVDVSNTDTQYF
TRBJ2-4 TRBV6-2/TRBV6-3 . . TGTGCCGGCAGCTTCGATGTTAAGGCTCCCAAGAACATTCAGTACTTC CAGSFDVKAPKNIQYF
TRBJ2-7 TRBV7-2 . few TGTGCCAGCAGCTTAGGTCGGAATATATACGAGCAGTACTTC CASSLGRNIYEQYF
TRBJ2-5 TRBV7-2 TRBD1 . TGTGCCAGCAGCTCTTTCCCGGGACAGGGACAAGAGACCCAGTACTTC CASSSFPGQGQETQYF
TRBJ2-1 TRBV24-1 . . TGTGCCACCAGTGACACGACAGTCTTAGACAATGAGCAGTTCTTC CATSDTTVLDNEQFF
TRBJ2-3 TRBV9 . . TGTGCCAGCAGCCCCCCGAAGCCTGGACTATTCACAGATACGCAGTATTTT CASSPPKPGLFTDTQYF
TRBJ2-5 TRBV20-1 TRBD2 . TGCAGTGCTGGACTAGCGGGTGTACTACAAGAGACCCAGTACTTC CSAGLAGVLQETQYF
TRBJ1-5 TRBV13 . . TGTGCCAGCAGCTTGGGACGACCGAGACCGAATCAGCCCCAGCATTTT CASSLGRPRPNQPQHF
TRBJ2-7 TRBV28 . few TGTGCCAGCAGGACCCTTTTTGGGCGGGGTATATACTACGAGCAGTACTTC CASRTLFGRGIYYEQYF
TRBJ2-5 TRBV4-1 . . TGCGCCAGCAGCCAAGTGGGCGCCGGGCAAGAGACCCAGTACTTC CASSQVGAGQETQYF
TRBJ1-5 TRBV27 . few TGTGCCAGCAGTTTATGGGGCATTGATCAGCCCCAGCATTTT CASSLWGIDQPQHF
TRBJ2-5 TRBV12-3/TRBV12-4 . . TGTGCCAGCAGTTTGTCCGCGGAGACCCAGTACTTC CASSLSAETQYF
TRBJ1-1 TRBV28 TRBD1 . TGTGCCAGCAGTTTAGTCAGGGGGCCCACCCACACTGAAGCTTTCTTT CASSLVRGPTHTEAFF
TRBJ2-2 TRBV20-1 . . TGCAGAGCTAACTACCTCACCCATGCCGGGGAGCTGTTTTTT CRANYLTHAGELFF
TRBJ2-2 TRBV7-7 TRBD2 . TGTGCCAGCAGTCACCGGGACTATCACACCGGGGAGCTGTTTTTT CASSHRDYHTGELFF
TRBJ2-3 TRBV6-6 . many TGTGCCAGCAGTTATCTGGCTAGCACAGATACGCAGTATTTT CASSYLASTDTQYF
TRBJ2-7 TRBV11-2 . . TGTGCCAGCAGCTTAGCCGGGGCCGTGGAGCAGTACTTC CASSLAGAVEQYF
TRBJ1-6 TRBV6-5 TRBD1 many TGTGCCAGCAGTTTCGCCTTGGGACAGTTGAATTCACCCCTCCACTTT CASSFALGQLNSPLHF
TRBJ2-3 TRBV6-1 . few TGTGCCAGCACCCCCGGGTACACCACAGATACGCAGTATTTT CASTPGYTTDTQYF
TRBJ2-5 TRBV7-9 TRBD2 few TGTGCCAGCACTTACCTGGAGCGGGAGGGTGAACAAGAGACCCAGTACTTC CASTYLEREGEQETQYF
TRBJ2-4 TRBV7-9 . many TGTGCCAGCAGCTTAGTTGGGGCCAAAAACATTCAGTACTTC CASSLVGAKNIQYF
TRBJ2-3 TRBV6-2/TRBV6-3 TRBD2 few TGTGCCGGAGAGGCTAGCGGGCAGATGTCTAGCACAGATACGCAGTATTTT CAGEASGQMSSTDTQYF
TRBJ2-1 TRBV23-1 TRBD2 many TGCGCCAGCAGTCGAGCCAGACTTCGACTAGCGGGAGTTGAGCAGTTCTTC CASSRARLRLAGVEQFF
TRBJ2-1 TRBV4-1 . few TGCGCCAGCAGCCAGCAGAATACAGCTTACTACAATGAGCAGTTCTTC CASSQQNTAYYNEQFF
TRBJ1-1 TRBV5-1 . many TGCGCCAGCAGCCCTGGGCAGGGTAGGAACACTGAAGCTTTCTTT CASSPGQGRNTEAFF
TRBJ1-2 TRBV27 TRBD1 few TGTGCCAGCAGTTCTTGGCAGGGGGCTGGCTATGGCTACACCTTC CASSSWQGAGYGYTF
TRBJ1-1 TRBV19 . few TGTGCCAGTAGTATAGACCCACTGACAGGAGTGGGTGAAGCTTTCTTT CASSIDPLTGVGEAFF
TRBJ2-7 TRBV7-8 TRBD1 . TGTGCCAGCAGCTTAACCCTTCCCGACAGGGTCATTACGAATGAGCAGTACTTC CASSLTLPDRVITNEQYF
TRBJ1-6 TRBV6-5 . few TGTGCCAGCATCAAGACTCAGGGTTATAATTCACCCCTCCACTTT CASIKTQGYNSPLHF
TRBJ2-3 TRBV4-2 . . TGTGCCAGCACCCACCAAGTTCGCACAGATACGCAGTATTTT CASTHQVRTDTQYF
TRBJ1-6 TRBV2 TRBD1 once TGTGCCAGCAGGGGGACAGGGAGGGATTCACCCCTCCTCTTT CASRGTGRDSPLLF
TRBJ2-7 TRBV28 . . TGTGCCAGCAGTTTAAGGTCTTCTTACGACGAGCAGTACTTC CASSLRSSYDEQYF
TRBJ2-5 TRBV7-9 . many TGTGCCAGCAGCTCCCTGGAGGGGCGGCACGAGACCCAGTACTTC CASSSLEGRHETQYF
TRBJ2-7 TRBV5-6 TRBD2 few TGTGCCAGCAGCTTGGCGTCTAGCGGTTACGAGCAGTACTTC CASSLASSGYEQYF
TRBJ1-5 TRBV28 TRBD1 many TGTGCCAGCACCTTGGGGACAGTTCGGAATCAGCCCCAGCATTTT CASTLGTVRNQPQHF
TRBJ2-3 TRBV5-4 . few TGTGCCAGCAGCTTAGATAAGCGGGCCTATATAGATACGCAGTATTTT CASSLDKRAYIDTQYF
TRBJ2-1 TRBV11-2 . many TGTGCCAGCAGCTCTTTTAGTGAGCAGTTCTTC CASSSFSEQFF
TRBJ2-1 TRBV12-5 . few TGTGCTAGTGGTCAGGGGCCCTACAATGAGCAGTTCTTC CASGQGPYNEQFF
TRBJ2-7 TRBV4-1 TRBD1 few TGCGCCAGCAGCCAAGACCCGGGACAGGTGTACGAGCAGTACTTC CASSQDPGQVYEQYF